This T cell receptor beta chain was identified during a study of shared clonotypes between healthy human individuals. Study outcomes and limitations: Clonotypes which were not shared had lower generation probabilities than clonotypes that all four donors shared. Among a few donors, 4.5% to 5.5% of naive CD4 clonotypes were found in common. Incomplete sequencing of sorted subsets was indicated by rarefaction despite large depth.

Donors comprised only Caucasian adults living in Nashville, Tennessee. Germline loops: CDR1 MNHEY, CDR2 SVGAGI. Trimming removed 2 bases at V and 10 bases at J, with 11 bases between. There are 12 residues in the CDR3. On this clone itself: Its antigen remains unidentified.

Assay used: immunoSEQ multiplex PCR; TCRdb lists only in-frame clones, some missing. The repertoire holds about 1 million clones, about three quarters seen once, with roughly 1.4% in the top ten. The rearrangement links TRBV6-5 to TRBJ1-1; D unclear. This sequence originates from a man aged 18 to 29 in good health. Specimen: memory CD4+ T cells sorted from blood. As to subset: CD45RA-negative fraction. This chain's CDR3 is CASSYGSTVAFF. The DNA of the CDR3 is TGTGCCAGCAGTTACGGCAGTACGGTAGCTTTCTTT.